The 29 T cell receptor beta chains reported below all come from one sample, sequenced in a study of shared clonotypes between healthy human individuals. Method: immunoSEQ multiplex PCR; TCRdb's copy keeps in-frame clones and lacks some. The sample holds 95,000 to 120,000 clones, 68% seen once. The sequenced sample consisted of memory CD8+ T cells sorted from blood. The subset is: CD45RO+ cells pooled with CCR7-negative TemRA cells. The receptors originated from a woman aged 25 to 39 in good health.

J is TRBJ2-1 and V is TRBV11-2; 9 bases are a match to TRBD1. The germline CDR1 and CDR2 sequences are SGHAT and FQNNGV. There are 15 residues in the CDR3. V lost 4 bases to trimming and J lost 0 bases; unmatched junction nucleotides: 1. DNA for the CDR3: TGTGCCAGCAGCTCGACAGGGGGCTCCTACAATGAGCAGTTCTTC. It translates to CASSSTGGSYNEQFF.

The CDR3 DNA reads as TGTGCCAGCAGCACCCCGGGGGAGGCCCAGTACTTC. This translates into CASSTPGEAQYF. The chain has TRBV7-2 and TRBJ2-5; tentative D call: TRBD2 (6 bases). The CDR3 extends over 12 amino acids. Germline CDR1 reads SGHTA; CDR2 reads FQGNSA. Trimming stripped 5 bases from V and 9 bases from J, with 13 bases between.

The chain uses TRBV21-1 and TRBJ2-6; the table's D call, TRBD1, has no DNA check behind it. TRBV21-1 constitutes a pseudogene. The CDR3 extends over 19 amino acids. The CDR3 nucleotides read TGTGCCAGCAGCAAAGTAGGAGACAGCTTCCTTTGGGGGGCCAACGTCCTGACTTTC. Protein product: CASSKVGDSFLWGANVLTF.

The chain has TRBV6-5 and TRBJ1-5, with 8 bases fitting TRBD1. V was pared by 6 bases and J by 4 bases, with 5 bases of the junction left unmatched. This CDR3 has 14 amino acids. Germline-derived CDR1 and CDR2 are MNHEY and SVGAGI. The CDR3, as DNA: TGTGCCAGCAGGCCAACAGGGGGAAATCAGCCCCAGCATTTT. Translating it yields CASRPTGGNQPQHF.

This clone was seen only once. The sample contains more than one DNA sequence encoding this CDR3. The rearrangement links TRBV6-6 to TRBJ1-1; D unclear. V lost 5 bases, J lost 0 bases, and 7 bases lay in between. Germline-derived CDR1 and CDR2 are MNHNY and SVGAGI (reference sequence). This CDR3 has 13 amino acids. DNA of the CDR3: TGTGCCAGCAGTCCAACATTGAACACTGAAGCTTTCTTT. Protein: CASSPTLNTEAFF.

The rearrangement links TRBV12-5 to TRBJ2-1, with TRBD1 matching 10 bases. Germline loops: CDR1 LGHNT, CDR2 FRNRAP. The V gene end was trimmed by 7 bases and the J gene end by 7 bases; junction bases not matched to a gene: 13. This CDR3 contains 16 residues. The CDR3 DNA sequence: TGTGCTAGTGTCCTAGAATACGGGACAGGGGTAAATGAGCAGTTCTTC. Amino acids: CASVLEYGTGVNEQFF.

The chain uses TRBV11-2 and TRBJ1-2; unclear D gene. CDR1 and CDR2 from the germline V gene are SGHAT and FQNNGV. The CDR3 loop spans 14 amino acids. The V end lost 6 bases, the J end lost 8 bases, and 19 bases lay between the germline ends. The chain's CDR3 is CASSGVAWRRGYTF. The CDR3 bases are TGTGCCAGCAGTGGGGTCGCATGGAGGAGGGGCTACACCTTC.

V usage is TRBV27 and J usage is TRBJ2-3, with D perhaps TRBD1 (5 bases). The germline V and J ends were trimmed by 1 base and 2 bases, with 7 bases remaining between them. Germline loops: CDR1 MNHEY, CDR2 SMNVEV (reference sequence). The CDR3 totals 14 residues. CDR3 sequence (DNA): TGTGCCAGCAGTTTATGGGGCATCACAGATACGCAGTATTTT. It specifies CASSLWGITDTQYF.

This clone was seen a few times. This chain uses TRBV28 with TRBJ2-1; 9 nucleotides align to TRBD2. Per the germline V gene, CDR1 is MDHEN and CDR2 is SYDVKM. The V segment lost 7 bases and the J segment 7 bases; nucleotides outside the gene matches: 11. The CDR3 loop spans 15 amino acids. CDR3 sequence: CASKVLAGVANEQFF. DNA for the CDR3: TGTGCCAGCAAGGTATTAGCGGGAGTCGCGAATGAGCAGTTCTTC.

The V and J genes are TRBV11-2 and TRBJ2-7; TRBD1 is a possible D gene (6 bases). The V gene lost 5 bases and the J gene lost 0 bases, with 14 bases spanning the gap. This CDR3 region has 15 residues. Per the germline V gene, CDR1 is SGHAT and CDR2 is FQNNGV. DNA for the CDR3: TGTGCCAGCAGCCAGGGGAAGCGTAACTCCTACGAGCAGTACTTC. This gives the protein CASSQGKRNSYEQYF.

The chain joins TRBV5-5 to TRBJ1-1; D unclear. Trimming took off 4 bases at V and 0 bases at J, with 22 bases between the two ends. Germline CDR1 is SGHKS and CDR2 is YYEKEE (reference sequence). This CDR3 has 18 residues. In nucleotides, the CDR3 is TGTGCCAGCAGCCACCCCACTTATTGGAGTAACATGAACACTGAAGCTTTCTTT. It translates to CASSHPTYWSNMNTEAFF.

The CDR3 DNA reads TGTGCCAGCAGCATTCGACAGAGCCCTGTCTACGAGCAGTACTTC. Translating it yields CASSIRQSPVYEQYF. The rearrangement links TRBV11-3 to TRBJ2-7; tentatively, D is TRBD1 (5 bases). This CDR3 has 15 amino acids. Germline V lookup: CDR1 SGHNT, CDR2 YENEEA. Trimming removed 5 bases from V and 3 bases from J, with 17 bases in between.

The chain joins TRBV7-3 to TRBJ2-1; D possibly matches TRBD1 or TRBD2 (5 bases each). The CDR3 contains 11 residues. CDR1 and CDR2 (germline): SGHTA, FQGTGA. V lost 8 bases and J 10 bases, leaving 12 bases between the germline ends. CDR3 region: CASFRDGEQFF. In nucleotides, the CDR3 is TGTGCCAGCTTCCGGGACGGAGAGCAGTTCTTC.

This clone has only one observation. This chain links TRBV4-2 with TRBJ2-2; tentatively, D is TRBD1 (6 bases). With 2 bases removed from V and 0 bases from J, the gap between germline ends came to 13 bases. The CDR3 consists of 17 residues. The germline CDR1 and CDR2 sequences are LGHNA and YNFKEQ. In DNA, the CDR3 is TGTGCCAGCAGCCAATCATCTTGGGACACGAACACCGGGGAGCTGTTTTTT. Translated: CASSQSSWDTNTGELFF.

The chain employs TRBV28 and TRBJ1-3, with a possible D match to TRBD1 (5 bases). The CDR3 is made up of 13 amino acids. With 5 bases removed from V and 0 bases from J, the gap between germline ends came to 5 bases. Germline lookup yields CDR1 MDHEN and CDR2 SYDVKM. This CDR3 is CASSGHSGNTIYF. The CDR3 nucleotides read TGTGCCAGCAGTGGACACTCTGGAAACACCATATATTTT.

The gene calls are TRBV18 and TRBJ1-1; TRBD1 matches at 7 bases. V gave up 4 bases and J gave up 0 bases; unmatched junction bases: 8. The CDR3 contains 16 residues. The germline V gene encodes CDR1 KGHSH and CDR2 LQKENI. CDR3 in amino acids: CASSRDRQGLNTEAFF. In nucleotides, the CDR3 is TGTGCCAGCTCACGCGATAGACAGGGATTGAACACTGAAGCTTTCTTT.

The chain carries TRBV6-6 and TRBJ2-7, with D uncertain. V dropped 4 bases and J dropped 0 bases, with 16 bases sitting between them. The CDR3 consists of 16 residues. Per germline, CDR1 MNHNY and CDR2 SVGAGI (reference sequence). The CDR3 bases are TGTGCCAGCAGTTCATTGATTTTAGGTTCCTCCTACGAGCAGTACTTC. It specifies CASSSLILGSSYEQYF.

This chain uses TRBV30 with TRBJ1-2; 7 nucleotides match TRBD1. Germline V gene data show CDR1 as GTSNPN and CDR2 as SVGIG (reference sequence). The CDR3 extends over 13 amino acids. The V and J ends lost 2 bases and 8 bases, in that order; junction bases with no gene match: 8. CDR3 nucleotide sequence: TGTGCCTGGAGTAAAACGGAGGGACAGGGCTACACCTTC. Translated, it gives CAWSKTEGQGYTF.

Here the CDR3 DNA reads TGTGCCAGCAGTTTAGGAGGGGGTAGCGCTGTCCCCTACAATGAGCAGTTCTTC. This encodes CASSLGGGSAVPYNEQFF. This chain links TRBV27 with TRBJ2-1; D tentatively fits TRBD1 or TRBD2 (6 bases each). Germline-derived CDR1 and CDR2 are MNHEY and SMNVEV (reference sequence). The V and J ends lost 2 bases and 2 bases respectively, with 19 bases between them. The CDR3 is 18 amino acids.

This clone was counted a few times. V is TRBV2 and J is TRBJ2-7; 7 positions match TRBD1. The CDR3 sequence is 13 residues long. J was trimmed by 2 bases and V by 7 bases; bases with no gene match: 5. Germline assignment: CDR1 SNHLY and CDR2 FYNNEI. The CDR3 nucleotides are TGTGCCAGCAAGGGGACAGCTACCTACGAGCAGTACTTC. It codes for CASKGTATYEQYF.

The sample holds a few counts of this clone. The chain couples TRBV11-2 to TRBJ1-4; D is possibly TRBD1 (6 bases). Trimming cost V 0 bases and J 8 bases, with 13 bases left between them. The CDR3 length is 15 residues. Germline CDR1 is SGHAT and CDR2 is FQNNGV. CDR3 in DNA: TGTGCCAGCAGCTTAGATCCCGGGGGGCGCGAAAAACTGTTTTTT. Amino acid sequence: CASSLDPGGREKLFF.

In its sample, this clone was seen many times. J is TRBJ1-2 and V is TRBV20-1, with D maybe TRBD1 (5 bases). This CDR3 comprises 10 residues. The V gene lost 7 bases and the J gene lost 2 bases, with 5 bases spanning the gap. Germline values: CDR1 DFQATT, CDR2 SNEGSKA (reference sequence). As DNA, the CDR3 is TGCAGTGGGACAAACTATGGCTACACCTTC. Its protein is CSGTNYGYTF.

This chain links TRBV9 with TRBJ2-5; D uncertain. Gene TRBJ2-7 matches the end of the DNA better, so the J call may be wrong. The germline gives CDR1 SGDLS, CDR2 YYNGEE. This CDR3 is 13 amino acids long. This chain's CDR3 is CASSVASSYEQYF. The DNA for the CDR3 is TGTGCCAGCAGCGTGGCTAGCTCCTACGAGCAGTACTTC.

The chain couples TRBV5-1 to TRBJ2-7, with TRBD2 identical over 8 bases. Germline CDR1 SGHRS, CDR2 YFSETQ. CDR3 size: 14 residues. The V gene end was trimmed by 4 bases and the J gene end by 3 bases; junction bases not matched to a gene: 6. The CDR3 loop is CASSKAGGGYEQYF. The CDR3 DNA sequence: TGCGCCAGCAGCAAGGCGGGGGGCGGCTACGAGCAGTACTTC.

The V call is TRBV5-1, the J call TRBJ2-7; D not resolved. Germline assignment: CDR1 SGHRS and CDR2 YFSETQ. Trimming removed 2 bases from V and 2 bases from J, with 8 bases in between. The CDR3 has 13 amino acids. The CDR3 spells CASSFGRTYEQYF. The CDR3 nucleotides are TGCGCCAGCAGCTTCGGACGAACCTACGAGCAGTACTTC.

The V gene is TRBV2, the J gene TRBJ2-7, with TRBD1 matching over 10 bases. This CDR3 is 14 amino acids long. Germline V gene lookup returns CDR1 SNHLY and CDR2 FYNNEI. The junction had 9 bases not matched to a gene; V was cut back by 7 bases and J by 6 bases. CDR3 amino acids: CASKEWTGGGEQYF. DNA for the CDR3: TGTGCCAGCAAGGAATGGACAGGGGGAGGCGAGCAGTACTTC.

The rearrangement links TRBV10-3 to TRBJ2-7; D might be TRBD2 (6 bases). The CDR3 runs 16 residues. Germline assignment: CDR1 ENHRY and CDR2 SYGVKD. Trimming removed 3 bases at V and 2 bases at J, with 17 bases between. The CDR3 DNA is TGTGCCATCAGTGATGGAGGGCAGGCGAAGACCTACGAGCAGTACTTC. It translates to CAISDGGQAKTYEQYF.

In DNA, the CDR3 is TGTGCCAGCAGCGTAGAGGGGACAGCCTTCTCCTACGAGCAGTACTTC. Translation: CASSVEGTAFSYEQYF. The rearrangement uses TRBV9 and TRBJ2-7; TRBD1 matches 7 bases. Germline V gene sequence: CDR1 SGDLS, CDR2 YYNGEE. V was clipped by 0 bases and J by 0 bases; unmatched bases: 6. CDR3 length: 16 residues.

This clone was detected only a few times. The CDR3 region is CASSLSYIYEQYF. The DNA for the CDR3 is TGTGCCAGCAGCTTGTCTTACATCTACGAGCAGTACTTC. The genes are TRBV5-8 and TRBJ2-7; D is unresolved. Per the germline V gene, CDR1 is SGHTS and CDR2 is YDEGEE. The CDR3 loop spans 13 amino acids. The V and J ends lost 1 base and 3 bases respectively, with 8 bases between them.